This T cell receptor (beta chain) was profiled in a study of regulatory T cells in long-lasting Graves disease. Time point: newly diagnosed GD, antithyroid drugs for less than 3 months. From RNA extracted from PBMCs, the TCR library was made. Libraries of TCR beta came from iRepertoire HTBI primers plus Arm-PCR of CDR3 regions. MiXCR, applied by TCRdb to the multiplex PCR reads, yields one record per CDR3 protein. The table records fewer than 500,000 distinct CDR3 sequences, 15% to 20% of them present only once. Study-level findings and limits: Favoring TRBV28, TRBJ1-2 and TRBJ2-5 was a feature seen in persistent disease.

Trimming at V came to 2 bases and at J to 5 bases, leaving 6 bases not matched to a gene. The CDR3 sequence is 14 residues long. The germline CDR1 and CDR2 sequences are MNHEY and SMNVEV (reference sequence). This clonotype was picked up many times. Antigen unknown. These records were also assigned to another study, of T cells in Graves' hyperthyroidism and ophthalmopathy. As reported in that work: Researchers defined stable Graves' hyperthyroidism as no ophthalmopathy progression within 18 months. Thyroid ultrasound, orbital computed tomography, clinical symptoms, and serum thyroxine and TRAb underpinned diagnoses. In the first-round RT-PCR of the TCR CDR3, the HTBI primer set was used.

The chain couples TRBV27 to TRBJ2-7, with TRBD1 matching 7 bases. The receptor comes from a man aged 35-49 years with Graves disease. The sequencing here drew on peripheral blood mononuclear cells (PBMCs), taken at new diagnosis, from a patient treated with antithyroid drugs. The CDR3 DNA follows: TGTGCCAGCAGTTTACGGACAGGTAGAAACGAGCAGTACTTC. Residues: CASSLRTGRNEQYF.